What follows are 19 T cell receptor beta chains derived from one specimen sequenced in a study of T cell repertoires in cytomegalovirus infection (dated by TCRdb to about 2019). This sample was sequenced with an Illumina HiSeq 1500. The public sequencing data were trimmed at Q25 with fastp and processed into clonotypes with MiXCR by TCRdb, which kept only in-frame beta chains. Entries that share a CDR3 protein sequence are merged under the most common genes and DNA. Recorded for this sample are some 150,000 distinct CDR3 sequences; about 6.1% of them occurred a single time. Clones ranked in the top ten supply more than 15% of the sample. The material sequenced was PBMCs. All receptors come from a human donor in good health (CMV status not recorded). Some clones in this sample may be carry-over from other donors' samples.

This clonotype was detected many times. The J gene is TRBJ1-2, the V gene TRBV6-2 or TRBV6-3; no clear D. The germline V and J ends were trimmed by 5 bases and 8 bases, with 12 bases remaining between them. From germline, CDR1 is MNHEY and CDR2 SVGEGT. This CDR3 spans 12 amino acids. The DNA for the CDR3 is TGTGCCAGCAGTCGGGTCCAGAAGGGCTACACCTTC. Amino acids: CASSRVQKGYTF.

This clonotype showed up many times. V and J are TRBV25-1 and TRBJ1-5; TRBD1 matches 10 bases. Per the germline V gene, CDR1 is MGHDK and CDR2 is SYGVNS. The CDR3 length is 14 residues. The ends lost 6 bases at V and 2 bases at J; junction bases unmatched: 1. CDR3 amino acids: CASRGTGGNQPQHF. CDR3 DNA sequence: TGTGCCAGCAGGGGGACAGGGGGCAATCAGCCCCAGCATTTT.

The sample holds many counts of this clonotype. This sequence joins TRBV11-2 and TRBJ2-7; D is ambiguous. CDR1 is SGHAT, CDR2 FQNNGV, per germline. This CDR3 region has 12 residues. Between the trimmed V and J ends, which lost 4 bases and 3 bases, there was a span of 7 bases. This chain's CDR3 is CASSYPSYEQYF. CDR3 nucleotides: TGTGCCAGCAGCTACCCAAGCTACGAGCAGTACTTC.

This chain links TRBV5-5 with TRBJ2-1; 8 bases fit TRBD1. The germline V gene encodes CDR1 SGHKS and CDR2 YYEKEE (reference sequence). The junction had 14 bases not matched to a gene; V was cut back by 4 bases and J by 8 bases. The CDR3 contains 16 residues. This CDR3 is CASSPWTGPMGDEQFF. For the CDR3, the DNA is TGTGCCAGCAGCCCCTGGACAGGGCCCATGGGGGATGAGCAGTTCTTC.

A word on this clonotype: One end of the junction is discordant with germline, which a read error may explain. The chain has TRBV2 and TRBJ1-6; D call uncertain. This CDR3 contains 12 residues. The germline CDR1 and CDR2 sequences are SNHLY and FYNNEI. The CDR3 region is CASSGHKSPLHF. The DNA of the CDR3 is TGTGCCAGCAGTGGGCATAAATCACCCCTCCACTTT.

The chain couples TRBV10-2 to TRBJ2-5, with TRBD2 identical over 12 bases. The junction had 5 bases not matched to a gene; V was cut back by 4 bases and J by 5 bases. Germline CDR1 reads WSHSY; CDR2 reads SAAADI. This CDR3 has 15 residues. The CDR3 region is CASSVLAGGRETQYF. DNA for the CDR3: TGCGCCAGCAGTGTACTAGCGGGGGGTCGGGAGACCCAGTACTTC.

This clonotype was recorded many times. V usage is TRBV4-1 and J usage is TRBJ2-3; D uncertain. The CDR3 runs to 14 residues. Germline V gene data show CDR1 as MGHRA and CDR2 as YSYEKL. The ends were cut back, 4 bases at V and 2 bases at J, with 10 bases in the middle. The CDR3 reads CASSPGAFTDTQYF. Here the CDR3 DNA reads TGCGCCAGCAGCCCCGGTGCCTTCACAGATACGCAGTATTTT.

Concerning this clonotype: This likely comes from a read error, as the CDR3 has no conserved phenylalanine or tryptophan at its end. The DNA is omitted, as the CDR3 cannot be located on it reliably, and the CDR3 follows TCRdb's listing. This chain connects TRBV7-8 to TRBJ2-2; the D call TRBD1 from the table was never checked on the DNA. Ends included, the CDR3 has 15 residues. CDR1 SGHVS and CDR2 FQNEAQ come from the germline V gene. The CDR3: CASSFTGGDTGELFG.

This clonotype was seen at least ten times. The genes are TRBV14 and TRBJ1-1, with D possibly TRBD1 on 5 matching bases. V lost 0 bases and J 3 bases, leaving 14 bases between the germline ends. The germline gives CDR1 SGHDN, CDR2 FVKESK. The CDR3 consists of 16 residues. The CDR3 region has the DNA TGTGCCAGCAGCCAAGACCCCGCAGGGCGGTACACTGAAGCTTTCTTT. Its protein is CASSQDPAGRYTEAFF.

This clonotype appeared a few times. The rearrangement links TRBV6-8 to TRBJ2-2; 9 bases map to TRBD1. The germline CDR1 and CDR2 sequences are MNHGY and SAAAGT. Losses at the gene ends were 11 bases for V and 0 bases for J; bases not matched to a gene: 10. This CDR3 has 16 amino acids. DNA of the CDR3: TGTGCCGGACCGGGGAGGACAGGGGCGAACACCGGGGAGCTGTTTTTT. Its translation is CAGPGRTGANTGELFF.

The V call is TRBV5-5, the J call TRBJ2-5, with TRBD2 identical over 10 bases. J gave up 0 bases and V 7 bases, and 6 bases lay outside the gene matches. The CDR3 is 15 amino acids. Germline V gives CDR1 SGHKS, CDR2 YYEKEE (reference sequence). The CDR3 spells CASGQLAGYQETQYF. As DNA, the CDR3 is TGTGCCAGCGGACAACTAGCGGGGTACCAAGAGACCCAGTACTTC.

Many counts were recorded for this clonotype. The genes are TRBV7-8 and TRBJ1-3; D perhaps matches TRBD1 (5 bases). Trimming removed 5 bases from V and 5 bases from J, with 10 bases in between. The CDR3 is 13 amino acids. CDR1 and CDR2 from the germline V gene are SGHVS and FQNEAQ. CDR3 nucleotide sequence: TGTGCCAGCAGCCCCGAGGGGAGAAACACCATATATTTT. It yields the protein CASSPEGRNTIYF.

This clonotype was seen many times. Here the CDR3 reads CASSPAGTIQETQYF. The DNA for the CDR3 is TGTGCCAGCAGTCCCGCCGGGACTATACAAGAGACCCAGTACTTC. The genes are TRBV28 and TRBJ2-5; TRBD2 aligns across 7 bases. The V gene end was trimmed by 5 bases and the J gene end by 2 bases; junction bases not matched to a gene: 8. CDR1 MDHEN and CDR2 SYDVKM come from the germline V gene. The CDR3 totals 15 residues.

This clonotype was detected many times. This sequence joins TRBV28 and TRBJ1-2, with TRBD1 matching 7 bases. The germline V gene has CDR1 MDHEN and CDR2 SYDVKM. The CDR3 loop spans 12 amino acids. V shed 2 bases, J shed 8 bases, and the junction held 2 bases outside the gene matches. The CDR3 is CASSLEGAGYTF. The CDR3 nucleotides read TGTGCCAGCAGTTTAGAGGGGGCAGGCTACACCTTC.

This clonotype was counted ten times or more. The genes are TRBV5-1 and TRBJ2-3, with a tentative D call TRBD2 (6 bases). Trimming stripped 0 bases from V and 6 bases from J, with 11 bases between. The length of the CDR3 is 14 residues. Per the germline V gene, CDR1 is SGHRS and CDR2 is YFSETQ. The CDR3 sequence: CASSLEDYRDTQYF. DNA for the CDR3: TGCGCCAGCAGCTTGGAGGACTACCGGGATACGCAGTATTTT.

This clonotype has at least ten counts. V is TRBV29-1 and J is TRBJ1-2; TRBD1 is a possible D gene (6 bases). The CDR3 has 14 residues. Trimming took off 3 bases at V and 4 bases at J, with 15 bases between the two ends. The germline CDR1 and CDR2 sequences are SQVTM and ANQGSEA. The CDR3 spells CSVDRGQSSYGYTF. CDR3 in DNA: TGCAGCGTTGATAGAGGACAGAGCAGCTATGGCTACACCTTC.

This clonotype was seen ten or more times. The chain couples TRBV19 to TRBJ1-5, with a weak D call TRBD1 (5 bases). Trimming stripped 4 bases from V and 0 bases from J, with 16 bases between. CDR3 size: 17 residues. The germline V gene has CDR1 LNHDA and CDR2 SQIVND (reference sequence). CDR3 amino acids: CASSTLPTVISNQPQHF. CDR3 DNA sequence: TGTGCCAGTAGTACCCTACCGACAGTTATTAGCAATCAGCCCCAGCATTTT.

The V and J genes are TRBV19 and TRBJ2-7; D is unclear. CDR3 length: 13 amino acids. With 2 bases removed from V and 6 bases from J, the gap between germline ends came to 11 bases. The V gene's germline CDR1 is LNHDA and CDR2 SQIVND (reference sequence). The CDR3 loop reads CASSISGMGEQYF. The CDR3, as DNA: TGTGCCAGTAGTATATCGGGTATGGGCGAGCAGTACTTC.

This chain joins TRBV7-8 and TRBJ2-2; tentatively, D is TRBD2 (7 bases). Germline CDR1 reads SGHVS; CDR2 reads FQNEAQ. Trimming took off 3 bases at V and 7 bases at J, with 18 bases between the two ends. The CDR3 runs 16 residues. As DNA, the CDR3 is TGTGCCAGCAGCTTTATGATGCAGGGGAGGGGCGGGGAGCTGTTTTTT. It encodes CASSFMMQGRGGELFF. The variable domain in full, with the rest retrieved from reference TRBV7-8 and TRBJ2-2, is GAGVSQSPRYKVAKRGQDVALRCDPISGHVSLFWYQQALGQGPEFLTYFQNEAQLDKSGLPSDRFFAERPEGSVSTLKIQRTQQEDSAVYLCASSFMMQGRGGELFFGEGSRLTVL.